This TCR beta chain originates from a study of cytomegalovirus exposure and HLA in healthy donors. Study-level findings and limits: Some TCR beta chains (roughly 160 of them) were listed as cytomegalovirus-associated. Within the 130 or so validation repertoires, first-cohort TCR clusters tended to co-occur, according to a later analysis. A classifier reportedly called cytomegalovirus status with high sensitivity and specificity.

The data were produced by immunoSEQ multiplex PCR, yet TCRdb's version contains in-frame clones alone and is incomplete. The table records about 330,000 clones, 87% of them present only once. As concerns this clone: The antigen remains undetermined.

CDR3 size: 13 residues. Trimming cost V 4 bases and J 4 bases, with 8 bases left between them. From germline, CDR1 is MGHRA and CDR2 YSYEKL. The chain couples TRBV4-1 to TRBJ1-5; the D gene is possibly TRBD1 (6 bases). The sequencing sample was made of PBMCs. The sequence derives from a woman aged 25 to 45 in good health and CMV-seropositive. CDR3 coding DNA: TGCGCCAGCAGCCCAGGGGTTAATCAGCCCCAGCATTTT. It yields the protein CASSPGVNQPQHF.